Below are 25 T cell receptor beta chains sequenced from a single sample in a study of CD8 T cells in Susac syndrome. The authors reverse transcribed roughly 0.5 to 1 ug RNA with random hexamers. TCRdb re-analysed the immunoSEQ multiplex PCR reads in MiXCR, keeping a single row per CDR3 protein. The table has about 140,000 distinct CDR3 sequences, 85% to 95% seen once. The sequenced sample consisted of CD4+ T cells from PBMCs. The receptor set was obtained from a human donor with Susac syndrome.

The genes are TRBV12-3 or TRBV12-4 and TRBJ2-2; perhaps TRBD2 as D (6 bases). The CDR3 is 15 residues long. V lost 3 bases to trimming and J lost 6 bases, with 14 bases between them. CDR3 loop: CASSFGGNPSGELFF. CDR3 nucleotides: TGTGCCAGCAGTTTTGGCGGGAATCCTTCCGGGGAGCTGTTTTTT.

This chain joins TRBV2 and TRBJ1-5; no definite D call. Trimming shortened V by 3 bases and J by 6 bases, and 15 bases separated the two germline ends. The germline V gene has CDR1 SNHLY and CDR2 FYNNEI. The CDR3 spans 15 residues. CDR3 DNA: TGTGCCAGCAGTGATCGGGTCGGGAATAGTCAGCCCCAGCATTTT. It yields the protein CASSDRVGNSQPQHF.

This CDR3 reads CASRDPGRTDTQYF. The CDR3 DNA reads TGTGCCAGCAGAGACCCGGGACGAACAGATACGCAGTATTTT. V is TRBV3-1 and J is TRBJ2-3; either TRBD1 or TRBD2 may supply D (5 bases each). Trimming took off 6 bases at V and 3 bases at J, with 13 bases between the two ends. The V gene's germline CDR1 is LGHDT and CDR2 YNNKEL (reference sequence). The CDR3 is 14 residues long.

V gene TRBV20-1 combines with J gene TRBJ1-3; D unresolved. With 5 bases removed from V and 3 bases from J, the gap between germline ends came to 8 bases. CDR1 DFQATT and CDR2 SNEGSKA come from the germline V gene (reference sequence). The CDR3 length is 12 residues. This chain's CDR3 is CSAGSSGNTIYF. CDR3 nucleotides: TGCAGTGCTGGGTCCAGTGGAAACACCATATATTTT.

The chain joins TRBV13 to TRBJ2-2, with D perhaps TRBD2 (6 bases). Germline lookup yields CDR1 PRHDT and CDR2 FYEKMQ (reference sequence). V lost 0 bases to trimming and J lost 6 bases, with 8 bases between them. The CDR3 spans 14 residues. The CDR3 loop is CASSLGLAAGELFF. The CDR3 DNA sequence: TGTGCCAGCAGCTTAGGACTAGCCGCCGGGGAGCTGTTTTTT.

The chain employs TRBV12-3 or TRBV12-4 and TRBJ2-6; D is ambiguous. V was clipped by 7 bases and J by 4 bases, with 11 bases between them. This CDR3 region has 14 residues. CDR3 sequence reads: CASTLLRGANVLTF. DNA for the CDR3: TGTGCCAGCACCCTTTTAAGGGGGGCCAACGTCCTGACTTTC.

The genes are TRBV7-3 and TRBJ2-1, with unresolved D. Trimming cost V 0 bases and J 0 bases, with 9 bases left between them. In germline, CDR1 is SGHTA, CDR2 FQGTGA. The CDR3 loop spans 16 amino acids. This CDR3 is CASSLTKWGSYNEQFF. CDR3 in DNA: TGTGCCAGCAGCTTAACAAAGTGGGGCTCCTACAATGAGCAGTTCTTC.

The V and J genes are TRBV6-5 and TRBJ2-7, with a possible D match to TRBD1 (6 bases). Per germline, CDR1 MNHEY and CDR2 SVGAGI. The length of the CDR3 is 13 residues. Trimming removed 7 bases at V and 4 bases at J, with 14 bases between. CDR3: CASTEGHLYEQYF. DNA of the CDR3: TGTGCCAGCACCGAGGGACATCTATACGAGCAGTACTTC.

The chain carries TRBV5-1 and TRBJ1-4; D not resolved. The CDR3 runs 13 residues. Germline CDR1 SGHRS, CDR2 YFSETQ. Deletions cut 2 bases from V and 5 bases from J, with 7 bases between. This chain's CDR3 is CASSFQLNEKLFF. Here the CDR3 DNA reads TGCGCCAGCAGCTTCCAACTAAATGAAAAACTGTTTTTT.

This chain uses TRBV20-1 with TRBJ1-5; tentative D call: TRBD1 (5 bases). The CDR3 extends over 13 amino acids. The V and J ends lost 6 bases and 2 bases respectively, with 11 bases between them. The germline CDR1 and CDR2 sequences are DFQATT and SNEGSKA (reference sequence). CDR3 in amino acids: CSASKGRNQPQHF. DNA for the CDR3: TGCAGTGCCTCGAAGGGGCGCAATCAGCCCCAGCATTTT.

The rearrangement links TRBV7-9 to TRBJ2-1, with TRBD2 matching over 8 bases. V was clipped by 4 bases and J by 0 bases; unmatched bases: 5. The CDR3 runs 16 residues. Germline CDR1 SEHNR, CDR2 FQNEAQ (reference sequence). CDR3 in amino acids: CASSSLAGSSYNEQFF. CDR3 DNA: TGTGCCAGCAGCTCCTTAGCGGGGAGCTCCTACAATGAGCAGTTCTTC. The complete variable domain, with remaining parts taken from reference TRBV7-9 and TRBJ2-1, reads DTGVSQNPRHKITKRGQNVTFRCDPISEHNRLYWYRQTLGQGPEFLTYFQNEAQLEKSRLLSDRFSAERPKGSFSTLEIQRTEQGDSAMYLCASSSLAGSSYNEQFFGPGTRLTVL.

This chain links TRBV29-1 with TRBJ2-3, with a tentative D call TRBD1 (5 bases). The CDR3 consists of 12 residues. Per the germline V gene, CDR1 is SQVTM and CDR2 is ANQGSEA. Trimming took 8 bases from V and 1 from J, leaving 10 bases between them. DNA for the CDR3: TGCAGCACCACACAGGGCACAGATACGCAGTATTTT. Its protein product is CSTTQGTDTQYF.

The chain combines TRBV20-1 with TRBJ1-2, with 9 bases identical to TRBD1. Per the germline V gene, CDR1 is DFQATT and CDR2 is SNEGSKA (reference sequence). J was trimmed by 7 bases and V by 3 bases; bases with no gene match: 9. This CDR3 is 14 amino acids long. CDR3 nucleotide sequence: TGCAGTGCTAGGGAGAGACAGGGGGTGGGTGGCTACACCTTC. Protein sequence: CSARERQGVGGYTF.

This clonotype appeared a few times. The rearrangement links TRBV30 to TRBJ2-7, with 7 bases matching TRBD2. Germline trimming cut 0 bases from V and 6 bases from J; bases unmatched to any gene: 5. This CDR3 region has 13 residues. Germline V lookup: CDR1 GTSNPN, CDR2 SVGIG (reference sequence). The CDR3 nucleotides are TGTGCCTGGAGTGTCGGGGGGAACCGCGAGCAGTACTTC. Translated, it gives CAWSVGGNREQYF.

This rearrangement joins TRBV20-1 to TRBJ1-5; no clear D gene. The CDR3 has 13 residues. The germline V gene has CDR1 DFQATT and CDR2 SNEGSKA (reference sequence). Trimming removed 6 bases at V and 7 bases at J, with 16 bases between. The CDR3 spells CSARGSLGQPQHF. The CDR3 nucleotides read TGCAGTGCCCGAGGGTCGTTAGGGCAGCCCCAGCATTTT.

CDR3 nucleotides: TGTGCCAGCAGTGAAATCTACACCGCCTACGAGCAGTACTTC. Translation gives CASSEIYTAYEQYF. The genes are TRBV2 and TRBJ2-7; D unresolved. The CDR3 contains 14 residues. Trimming took off 2 bases at V and 2 bases at J, with 10 bases between the two ends. CDR1 and CDR2 (germline): SNHLY, FYNNEI.

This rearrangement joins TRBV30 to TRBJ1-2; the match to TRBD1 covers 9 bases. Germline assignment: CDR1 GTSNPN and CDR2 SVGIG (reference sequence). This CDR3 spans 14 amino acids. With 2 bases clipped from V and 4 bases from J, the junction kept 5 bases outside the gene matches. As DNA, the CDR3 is TGTGCCTGGAGTTTGGGACAGGGAGTCTATGGCTACACCTTC. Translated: CAWSLGQGVYGYTF.

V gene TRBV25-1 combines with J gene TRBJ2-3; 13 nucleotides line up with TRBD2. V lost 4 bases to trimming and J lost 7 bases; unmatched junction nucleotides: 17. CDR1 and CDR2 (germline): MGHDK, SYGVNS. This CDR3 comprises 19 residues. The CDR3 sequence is CASSGLTSGRIFDRNTQYF. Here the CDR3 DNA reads TGTGCCAGCAGTGGATTGACTAGCGGGAGGATATTCGATAGGAATACGCAGTATTTT.

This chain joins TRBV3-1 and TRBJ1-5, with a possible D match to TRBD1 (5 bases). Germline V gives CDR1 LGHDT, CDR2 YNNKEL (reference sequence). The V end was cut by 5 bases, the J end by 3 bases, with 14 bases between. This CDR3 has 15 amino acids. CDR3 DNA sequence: TGTGCCAGCAGCGGCACGGGGGTCCCCAATCAGCCCCAGCATTTT. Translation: CASSGTGVPNQPQHF.

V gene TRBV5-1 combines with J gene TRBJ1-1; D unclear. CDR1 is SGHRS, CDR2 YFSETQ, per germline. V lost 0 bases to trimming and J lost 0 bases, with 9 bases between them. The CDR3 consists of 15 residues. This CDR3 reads CASSLAPQLNTEAFF. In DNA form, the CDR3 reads TGCGCCAGCAGCTTGGCCCCACAGCTGAACACTGAAGCTTTCTTT.

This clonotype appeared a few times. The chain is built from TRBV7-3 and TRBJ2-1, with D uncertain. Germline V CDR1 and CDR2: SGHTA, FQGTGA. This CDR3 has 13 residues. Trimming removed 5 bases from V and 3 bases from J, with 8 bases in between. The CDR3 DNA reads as TGTGCCAGCAGCCCTGGAATCTACAATGAGCAGTTCTTC. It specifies CASSPGIYNEQFF.

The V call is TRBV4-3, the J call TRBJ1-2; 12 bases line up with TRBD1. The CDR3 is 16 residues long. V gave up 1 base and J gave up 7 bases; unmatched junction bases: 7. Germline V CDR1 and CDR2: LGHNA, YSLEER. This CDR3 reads CASSQATGTGGFGYTF. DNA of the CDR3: TGCGCCAGCAGCCAAGCCACCGGGACAGGGGGCTTTGGCTACACCTTC.

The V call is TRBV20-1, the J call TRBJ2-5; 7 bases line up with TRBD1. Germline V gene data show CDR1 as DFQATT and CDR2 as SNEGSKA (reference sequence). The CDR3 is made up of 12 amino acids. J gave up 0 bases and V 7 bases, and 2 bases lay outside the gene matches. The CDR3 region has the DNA TGCAGTGGCGACAGGGACCAAGAGACCCAGTACTTC. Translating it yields CSGDRDQETQYF.

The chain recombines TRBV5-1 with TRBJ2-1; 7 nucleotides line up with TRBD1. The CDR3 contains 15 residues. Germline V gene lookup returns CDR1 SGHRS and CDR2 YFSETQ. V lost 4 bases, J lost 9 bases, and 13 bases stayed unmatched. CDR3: CASSEGPAGGVEQFF. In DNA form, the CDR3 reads TGCGCCAGCAGCGAGGGGCCCGCAGGGGGTGTTGAGCAGTTCTTC.

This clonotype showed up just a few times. CDR3 DNA sequence: TGCAGTGCTAGAGACGCTGAGATGAGCTCCTACGAGCAGTACTTC. This translates into CSARDAEMSSYEQYF. The rearrangement links TRBV20-1 to TRBJ2-7; D gene ambiguous. V was trimmed by 0 bases and J by 0 bases, leaving 12 bases between them. The length of the CDR3 is 15 residues. Germline CDR1 reads DFQATT; CDR2 reads SNEGSKA (reference sequence).